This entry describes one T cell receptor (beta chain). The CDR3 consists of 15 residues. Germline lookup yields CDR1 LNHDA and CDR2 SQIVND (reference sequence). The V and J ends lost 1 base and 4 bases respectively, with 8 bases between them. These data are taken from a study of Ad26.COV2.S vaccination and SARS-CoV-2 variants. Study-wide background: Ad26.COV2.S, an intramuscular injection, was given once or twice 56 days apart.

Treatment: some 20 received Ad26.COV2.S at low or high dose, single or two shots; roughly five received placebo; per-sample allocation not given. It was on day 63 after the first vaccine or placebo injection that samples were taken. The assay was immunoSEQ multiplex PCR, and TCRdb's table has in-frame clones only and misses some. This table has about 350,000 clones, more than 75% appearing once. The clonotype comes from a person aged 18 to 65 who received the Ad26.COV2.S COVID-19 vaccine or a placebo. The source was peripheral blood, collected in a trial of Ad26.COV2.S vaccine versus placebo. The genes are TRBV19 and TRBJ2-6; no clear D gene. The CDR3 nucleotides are TGTGCCAGTAGTATAGGGACCTCGGGGGCCAACGTCCTGACTTTC. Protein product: CASSIGTSGANVLTF.